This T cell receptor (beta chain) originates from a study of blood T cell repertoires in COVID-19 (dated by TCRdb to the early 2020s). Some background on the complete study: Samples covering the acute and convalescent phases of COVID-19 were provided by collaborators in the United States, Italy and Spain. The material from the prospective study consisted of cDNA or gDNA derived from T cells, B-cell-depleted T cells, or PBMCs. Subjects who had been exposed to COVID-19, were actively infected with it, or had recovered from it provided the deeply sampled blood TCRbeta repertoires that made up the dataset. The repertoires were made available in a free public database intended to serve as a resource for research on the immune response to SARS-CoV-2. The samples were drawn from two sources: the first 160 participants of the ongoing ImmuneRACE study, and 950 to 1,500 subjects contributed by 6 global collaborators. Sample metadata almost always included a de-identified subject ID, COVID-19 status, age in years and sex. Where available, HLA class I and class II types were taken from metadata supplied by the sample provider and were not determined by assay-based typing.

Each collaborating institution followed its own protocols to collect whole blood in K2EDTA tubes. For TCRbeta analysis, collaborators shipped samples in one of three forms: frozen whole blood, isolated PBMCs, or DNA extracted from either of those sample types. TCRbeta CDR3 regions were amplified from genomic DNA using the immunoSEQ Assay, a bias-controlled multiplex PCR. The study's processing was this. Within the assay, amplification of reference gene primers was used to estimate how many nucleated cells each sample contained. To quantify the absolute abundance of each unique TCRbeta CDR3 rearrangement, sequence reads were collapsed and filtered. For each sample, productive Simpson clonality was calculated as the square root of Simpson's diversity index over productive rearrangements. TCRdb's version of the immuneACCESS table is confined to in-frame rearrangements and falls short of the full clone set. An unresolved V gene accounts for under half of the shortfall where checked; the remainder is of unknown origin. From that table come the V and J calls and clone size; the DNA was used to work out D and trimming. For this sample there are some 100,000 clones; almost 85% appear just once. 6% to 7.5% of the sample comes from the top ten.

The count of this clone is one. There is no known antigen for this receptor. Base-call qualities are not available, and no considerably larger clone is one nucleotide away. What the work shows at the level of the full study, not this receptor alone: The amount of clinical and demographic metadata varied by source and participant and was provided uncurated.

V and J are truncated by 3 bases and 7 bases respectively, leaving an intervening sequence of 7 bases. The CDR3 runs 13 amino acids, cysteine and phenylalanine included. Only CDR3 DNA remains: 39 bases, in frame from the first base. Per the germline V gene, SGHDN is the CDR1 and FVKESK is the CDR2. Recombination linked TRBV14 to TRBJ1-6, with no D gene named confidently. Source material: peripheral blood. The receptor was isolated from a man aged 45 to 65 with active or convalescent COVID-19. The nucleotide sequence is TGTGCCAGCAGCCAGGGCAACAATTCACCCCTCCACTTT. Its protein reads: CASSQGNNSPLHF.